These T cell receptor beta chains were read from a single sample in a study of T-cell reconstitution after alpha-beta-depleted transplantation in children. MiXCR was run by TCRdb on the PCR reads, yielding one entry per CDR3 protein. The data show around 480,000 distinct CDR3 sequences, with about 33% seen just once and 2% to 2.5% held by the top ten. Material: PBMCs from the stem cell graft donor, obtained from the stem cell graft. The source of these receptors is a human donor who donated a stem cell graft to a child with aplastic anemia. Both conserved end residues are trimmed from each CDR3. A D gene is named only where the DNA matches it firmly. Clone size is shown for a subset of rows, as once, few, many or a class of expanded clone.

D gene,V gene,J gene,clone size,CDR3 protein
NA,TRBV6-1,TRBJ2-2,many,ASSVGDTGELF
TRBD2,TRBV11-1,TRBJ2-3,NA,ASSFPSTTSGPTDTQY
NA,TRBV27,TRBJ2-2,few,ASSPLQGTGELF
NA,TRBV27,TRBJ2-5,few,ASSSTGETQY
NA,TRBV18,TRBJ1-4,NA,ASSPVGENEKLF
NA,TRBV14,TRBJ1-2,NA,ASSHSPYGYT
TRBD1,TRBV20-1,TRBJ1-3,NA,SANNPGQGANTIY
NA,TRBV7-2,TRBJ2-6,few,ASSLTSNSGANVLT
NA,TRBV7-2,TRBJ1-5,NA,ASSLLFDQPQH
TRBD1,TRBV9,TRBJ1-1,NA,ASSEGTGAEAF
TRBD1,TRBV5-5,TRBJ1-2,NA,ASSLGVTGTALYGYT
NA,TRBV7-7,TRBJ2-5,NA,ASSLEVGKETQY
NA,TRBV12-3/TRBV12-4,TRBJ2-1,few,ASSLKTGAYNEQF
NA,TRBV4-2,TRBJ2-3,NA,ASSQVLGYTDTQY
NA,TRBV12-3/TRBV12-4,TRBJ1-4,few,ASSFLGNEKLF
TRBD2,TRBV12-3/TRBV12-4,TRBJ2-2,NA,ASSSSGRANTGELF
TRBD2,TRBV12-3/TRBV12-4,TRBJ2-1,few,ASSFFRTSGKYNEQF
NA,TRBV6-5,TRBJ1-1,NA,ASSYDPGAGTEAF
NA,TRBV28,TRBJ2-1,few,ASSTRDWNEQF
TRBD1,TRBV6-5,TRBJ1-4,NA,ASSYSPGQGEKLF
TRBD1,TRBV4-1,TRBJ1-2,NA,ASSQDIDGRGGGYT
TRBD1,TRBV29-1,TRBJ1-1,few,SDRQGNTEAF
NA,TRBV20-1,TRBJ2-1,few,SASGNSYNEQF
TRBD2,TRBV5-1,TRBJ2-1,NA,ASSGEAGGAYNEQF
TRBD2,TRBV7-2,TRBJ2-3,few,ASSTRLAGSTDTQY
NA,TRBV7-2,TRBJ2-7,NA,ASSFYEVKAYEQY